Given below is one TCR beta chain in context. Its cognate antigen has yet to be identified. Per-nucleotide qualities are absent, and no much larger clonotype sits a single base away. The data derive from a study of OX40 agonist ivuxolimab in advanced cancers. Study-level background: Ivuxolimab was an agonistic, fully human IgG2 monoclonal antibody directed against OX40 (CD134), a costimulatory receptor. Intravenous ivuxolimab was administered to patients every 2 weeks at six dose levels: 0.01, 0.1, 0.3, 1.5, 3 and 10 mg/kg. Of the roughly 50 dose-escalation patients, hepatocellular carcinoma was present in 19, melanoma in approximately 15, renal cell carcinoma in 9 and head and neck cancer in 9. The dose-escalation cohort was almost 85% male with a mean age of around 64 years, ranging from 23 to 79. Prior anti-PD-1, anti-PD-L1 or anti-CTLA-4 therapy was permitted, and checkpoint inhibitors had been received by around 39% of dose-escalation patients. Partial responses occurred in three dose-escalation patients: two with cutaneous melanoma and one with hepatocellular carcinoma. The point of sequencing TCRbeta in the periphery was to test whether ivuxolimab changed TCR sequence diversity and drove clonal T-cell expansion. The paper reports the monotherapy dose-escalation portion (N of about 50 patients) of the phase I ivuxolimab trial.

Paper-wide results and their limitations: Low levels of normalized T-cell clonal expansion were also seen in some patients who did not respond. The antigen specificity of the peripheral T cells that underwent clonal expansion was not determined. Partial responders in the 0.1-3.0 mg/kg groups had among the lowest normalized peripheral clonal expansion, especially among CD8+ T cells. At doses from 0.1 to 3.0 mg/kg, clonal expansion was seen in both CD4+ and CD8+ blood T cells between baseline and week 6. After ivuxolimab, expanded clones were on average more numerous among CD8+ T cells than among CD4+ T cells.

Between the V and J ends, shortened by 5 bases and 5 bases respectively, the junction contains 16 bases. The cysteine opens and the phenylalanine closes a CDR3 of 15 amino acids. Only the CDR3 portion is preserved as DNA: 45 bases, with reading frame beginning at the first base. CDR1 and CDR2 were assigned from the germline V gene as KGHSH and LQKENI. Patients with a history of autoimmune disease or receiving systemic immunosuppression were excluded from the trial. Peripheral blood for TCR sequencing was collected from all dose cohorts at baseline, on cycle 4 day 1, and on cycle 7 day 1. The samples were drawn from a first-in-human, open-label, multicenter phase I dose-escalation trial of ivuxolimab. The trial enrolled adults with locally advanced or metastatic head and neck squamous cell, hepatocellular, melanoma or renal cell carcinoma. Before TCR sequencing, CD4+ T cells and CD8+ T cells were sorted from peripheral blood as separate populations.

Genomic DNA was extracted from sorted cells for sequencing of the TCRbeta CDR3 region. TCRbeta CDR3 regions were sequenced using the immunoSEQ Assay. TCRdb carries this immuneACCESS record with in-frame sequences only. Its versions omit some clonotypes, under half of them owing to an unresolved V gene in the studies checked, with the rest unexplained. Counted in this sample were under 140,000 clones; roughly 87% of them appeared once. Of the sample, 0.25% to 0.3% falls within the top ten clones. Sequencing was performed on CD4+ or CD8+ T cells sorted from blood, taken in a trial of the OX40 agonist ivuxolimab. The receptor chain draws on TRBV18 and TRBJ2-1; the D gene identity is not certain. The receptor comes from an adult with an advanced solid tumor such as melanoma, head and neck, liver or kidney cancer. CDR3 reads: CASSGSTLRNNEQFF. The DNA sequence reads TGTGCCAGCTCAGGATCCACCTTGCGTAACAATGAGCAGTTCTTC.